Listed here are 26 T cell receptor beta chains from one sample, sequenced in a study of CD8+CD57+ T cells in acquired aplastic anemia. The TCR beta profiling, which covered VDJ combination and CDR3 sequence, was carried out using genomic DNA as the template. One entry per CDR3 protein, called by TCRdb with MiXCR from the reads. The data hold 150,000 to 200,000 distinct CDR3 sequences, with about three fifths observed a single time. The sequenced sample was sorted CD4+, CD8+, or CD8+CD57+ T cells (not recorded which) from PBMCs. The receptors derive from a human donor in good health.

This clonotype was seen only once. The chain recombines TRBV7-9 with TRBJ1-1; D uncertain. Germline CDR1 reads SEHNR; CDR2 reads FQNEAQ (reference sequence). V was shortened by 3 bases and J by 4 bases, with 6 bases between the two germline ends. This CDR3 spans 12 amino acids. The CDR3 region is CASSFHLTEAFF. The DNA of the CDR3 is TGTGCCAGCAGCTTTCACCTCACTGAAGCTTTCTTT.

The V call is TRBV24-1, the J call TRBJ1-1; D gene ambiguous. Germline V gene lookup returns CDR1 KGHDR and CDR2 SFDVKD. The V and J ends lost 3 bases and 3 bases respectively, with 4 bases between them. CDR3 length equals 12 residues. The CDR3 sequence: CATSDVDTEAFF. Written as DNA, the CDR3 is TGTGCCACCAGTGATGTAGACACTGAAGCTTTCTTT.

This chain's CDR3 is CASSLDLRTQYF. The CDR3 DNA follows: TGTGCCAGCAGCTTGGACCTTCGTACGCAGTATTTT. The rearrangement joins TRBV7-6 to TRBJ2-3; D is undetermined. The CDR3 totals 12 residues. Germline CDR1 reads SGHVS; CDR2 reads FNYEAQ. Trimming shortened V by 3 bases and J by 8 bases, and 9 bases separated the two germline ends. The entire variable domain, with the rest obtained from reference TRBV7-6 and TRBJ2-3, is as follows: GAGVSQSPRYKVTKRGQDVALRCDPISGHVSLYWYRQALGQGPEFLTYFNYEAQQDKSGLPNDRFSAERPEGSISTLTIQRTEQRDSAMYRCASSLDLRTQYFGPGTRLTVL.

The chain combines TRBV12-5 with TRBJ1-2; no definite D call. This CDR3 comprises 13 residues. Germline V gives CDR1 LGHNT, CDR2 FRNRAP. The CDR3 spells CASSLSDGYGYTF. DNA of the CDR3: TGTGCCAGCAGCTTATCCGATGGATATGGCTACACCTTC.

The V and J genes are TRBV7-3 and TRBJ1-6; D is undetermined. CDR1 is SGHTA, CDR2 FQGTGA, per germline. Trimming removed 6 bases from V and 8 bases from J, with 11 bases in between. This CDR3 contains 13 residues. CDR3 loop: CASRPREYSPLHF. In DNA form, the CDR3 reads TGTGCCAGCAGGCCCCGAGAGTATTCACCCCTCCACTTT.

The CDR3 sequence: CASKEKGAYGYTF. As DNA, the CDR3 is TGTGCCAGCAAGGAAAAGGGGGCTTATGGCTACACCTTC. The rearrangement joins TRBV27 to TRBJ1-2, with 7 positions matching TRBD1. The CDR3 consists of 13 residues. V shed 7 bases, J shed 5 bases, and the junction held 7 bases outside the gene matches. Germline CDR1 is MNHEY and CDR2 is SMNVEV (reference sequence).

This chain uses TRBV2 with TRBJ2-7, with TRBD1 identical over 9 bases. The germline V gene encodes CDR1 SNHLY and CDR2 FYNNEI. V lost 10 bases to trimming and J lost 2 bases; unmatched junction nucleotides: 9. The CDR3 totals 14 residues. For the CDR3, the DNA is TGTGCCACCACACTGGGACAGGGCACCTACGAGCAGTACTTC. This sequence encodes CATTLGQGTYEQYF.

This clonotype was seen many times. The chain couples TRBV7-2 to TRBJ2-7, with a weak D call TRBD1 (7 bases). The CDR3 length is 15 residues. The V gene's germline CDR1 is SGHTA and CDR2 FQGNSA. The V end lost 0 bases, the J end lost 2 bases, and 11 bases lay between the germline ends. This chain's CDR3 is CASSLASGGTYEQYF. DNA of the CDR3: TGTGCCAGCAGCTTAGCTTCAGGGGGGACCTACGAGCAGTACTTC.

This chain joins TRBV7-2 and TRBJ1-5, with 7 bases that match TRBD1. V gave up 5 bases and J gave up 7 bases; unmatched junction bases: 8. Germline lookup yields CDR1 SGHTA and CDR2 FQGNSA. This CDR3 has 14 amino acids. CDR3 sequence (DNA): TGTGCCAGCAGCCTGCGACAGGGAGGCCAGCCCCAGCATTTT. It yields the protein CASSLRQGGQPQHF.

V gene TRBV10-2 combines with J gene TRBJ1-2; D is unclear. CDR1 and CDR2 (germline): WSHSY, SAAADI. CDR3 length: 14 residues. The ends were cut back, 4 bases at V and 5 bases at J, with 14 bases in the middle. The CDR3 nucleotides read TGCGCCAGCAGTGCCACACCCTCATTATATGGCTACACCTTC. Translation gives CASSATPSLYGYTF.

The chain recombines TRBV12-3 or TRBV12-4 with TRBJ1-2, with TRBD1 matching over 10 bases. After removal of 7 bases from V and 4 bases from J, the junction contained 6 bases not matched to a gene. This CDR3 is 14 amino acids long. The CDR3 nucleotides are TGTGCCAGCACCCCGGACAGGGGGTCCTATGGCTACACCTTC. It encodes CASTPDRGSYGYTF.

This clonotype was picked up a small number of times. The chain is built from TRBV20-1 and TRBJ1-1; D remains unclear. This CDR3 has 16 amino acids. The V gene lost 0 bases and the J gene lost 1 base, with 15 bases spanning the gap. The germline V gene has CDR1 DFQATT and CDR2 SNEGSKA (reference sequence). This CDR3 reads CSARDTWEWKNTEAFF. Here the CDR3 DNA reads TGCAGTGCTAGAGATACGTGGGAATGGAAGAACACTGAAGCTTTCTTT.

This clonotype was detected a few times. The chain combines TRBV10-1 with TRBJ2-3, with TRBD2 identical over 9 bases. Germline values: CDR1 WNHNN, CDR2 SYGVQD (reference sequence). J was trimmed by 5 bases and V by 2 bases; bases with no gene match: 11. The CDR3 is 17 amino acids. The CDR3 DNA sequence: TGCGCCAGCAGTGAGAAGGGGTTAGCGGGAGAATTAGATACGCAGTATTTT. The encoded protein is CASSEKGLAGELDTQYF.

Worth noting for this clonotype: One base away lies a much larger clone, so this may be a sequencing read error. The chain has TRBV3-1 and TRBJ2-3; TRBD2 agrees at 7 bases. Per the germline V gene, CDR1 is LGHDT and CDR2 is YNNKEL (reference sequence). This CDR3 region has 14 residues. Trimming removed 7 bases from V and 4 bases from J; junction bases left unmatched: 8. The CDR3 loop reads CASKGGSAADTQYF. The DNA of the CDR3 is TGTGCCAGCAAAGGCGGGAGCGCCGCAGATACGCAGTATTTT.

This rearrangement joins TRBV24-1 to TRBJ2-7; 15 positions match TRBD2. The CDR3 is 16 amino acids. In germline, CDR1 is KGHDR, CDR2 SFDVKD. Losses at the gene ends were 5 bases for V and 4 bases for J; bases not matched to a gene: 5. CDR3 residues: CATSASGTSGRYEQYF. DNA for the CDR3: TGTGCCACCAGTGCATCTGGGACTAGCGGGAGGTACGAGCAGTACTTC.

The table lists this clonotype with a few counts. This chain's CDR3 is CASSQVEAGGTGELFF. CDR3 nucleotide sequence: TGCGCCAGCAGCCAAGTTGAAGCAGGGGGCACCGGGGAGCTGTTTTTT. The chain employs TRBV4-3 and TRBJ2-2, with 7 nucleotides matching TRBD1. CDR1 is LGHNA and CDR2 is YSLEER in the germline V gene. The CDR3 contains 16 residues. Germline trimming cut 1 base from V and 4 bases from J; bases unmatched to any gene: 6.

The table lists this clonotype with many counts. J is TRBJ1-1 and V is TRBV10-3; 8 nucleotides agree with TRBD1. The CDR3 extends over 13 amino acids. Germline V gene data show CDR1 as ENHRY and CDR2 as SYGVKD. After removal of 5 bases from V and 4 bases from J, the junction contained 3 bases not matched to a gene. The CDR3 DNA is TGTGCCATCAGTTTCGACAGGGGCACTGAAGCTTTCTTT. It yields the protein CAISFDRGTEAFF.

The chain combines TRBV7-9 with TRBJ2-7; D uncertain. The CDR3 contains 13 residues. V lost 4 bases to trimming and J lost 3 bases, with 10 bases between them. Germline values: CDR1 SEHNR, CDR2 FQNEAQ (reference sequence). In DNA form, the CDR3 reads TGTGCCAGCAGCTCTAGACTGGTCTACGAGCAGTACTTC. It specifies CASSSRLVYEQYF.

This clonotype was seen many times. This sequence joins TRBV7-9 and TRBJ2-7; D is perhaps TRBD2 (6 bases). The CDR3 runs 14 residues. The V end lost 7 bases, the J end lost 6 bases, and 19 bases lay between the germline ends. Looked up from germline, CDR1 is SEHNR and CDR2 is FQNEAQ (reference sequence). The CDR3 region is CASNPNGRYGEQYF. CDR3 nucleotide sequence: TGTGCCAGCAATCCTAACGGGAGATATGGCGAGCAGTACTTC.

V and J are TRBV12-3 or TRBV12-4 and TRBJ2-7; the match to TRBD2 covers 15 bases. The trim removed 6 bases at V and 4 bases at J, leaving 4 bases unmatched. The CDR3 runs to 15 residues. The CDR3 region has the DNA TGTGCCAGCAGATCGGGACTAGCGGGGGGATACGAGCAGTACTTC. Protein sequence: CASRSGLAGGYEQYF.

This clonotype turned up a few times. The chain has TRBV18 and TRBJ2-1; 7 positions agree with TRBD1. Trimming took 0 bases from V and 7 from J; bases not matched to a gene: 6. The CDR3 covers 15 residues. The germline V gene has CDR1 KGHSH and CDR2 LQKENI. CDR3: CASSPPRQGPNEQFF. The CDR3 nucleotides read TGTGCCAGCTCACCACCCCGACAGGGTCCAAATGAGCAGTTCTTC.

The chain employs TRBV7-2 and TRBJ2-2, with TRBD2 identical over 7 bases. Trimming cost V 1 base and J 4 bases; bases outside gene matches: 6. The CDR3 consists of 16 residues. Germline V gene sequence: CDR1 SGHTA, CDR2 FQGNSA. The CDR3 region has the DNA TGTGCCAGCAGCTTAGAGGCGGGGGATCTCACCGGGGAGCTGTTTTTT. This sequence encodes CASSLEAGDLTGELFF.

This chain joins TRBV7-3 and TRBJ2-7; 7 nucleotides line up with TRBD1. J lost 1 base, V lost 5 bases, and 8 bases had no gene match. CDR1 SGHTA and CDR2 FQGTGA come from the germline V gene. The length of the CDR3 is 15 residues. The CDR3 DNA follows: TGTGCCAGCAGCCCCGGGACAGACGCTTCCTACGAGCAGTACTTC. It is translated as CASSPGTDASYEQYF.

This chain connects TRBV6-5 to TRBJ2-5; 8 bases match TRBD1. The CDR3 loop spans 14 amino acids. CDR1 and CDR2 from the germline V gene are MNHEY and SVGAGI. V shed 6 bases and J 5 bases; nucleotides not matched to a gene: 8. CDR3 amino acids: CASSQGAGLETQYF. The DNA of the CDR3 is TGTGCCAGCAGCCAGGGGGCCGGATTGGAGACCCAGTACTTC.

The chain is built from TRBV7-8 and TRBJ2-1, with 7 bases matching TRBD2. CDR1 is SGHVS and CDR2 is FQNEAQ in the germline V gene. The CDR3 runs to 15 residues. V was pared by 8 bases and J by 4 bases, with 11 bases of the junction left unmatched. CDR3 in amino acids: CASSWKAGQYNEQFF. Here the CDR3 DNA reads TGTGCCAGCTCTTGGAAAGCGGGGCAGTACAATGAGCAGTTCTTC.

V usage is TRBV28 and J usage is TRBJ1-2; possible D gene TRBD1, 5 bases. V lost 9 bases and J lost 8, with 22 bases in between. The CDR3 runs 14 residues. Germline V CDR1 and CDR2: MDHEN, SYDVKM. The CDR3 coding sequence is TGTGCCAGGAGACTGCAGGGCCACGTAGAAGGCTACACCTTC. This gives the protein CARRLQGHVEGYTF.